Described below is a single T cell receptor beta chain sequence and its context. The antigen remains unidentified. Using immunoSEQ multiplex PCR, the repertoire was profiled, and TCRdb retains in-frame clones only, with some absent. The sample yields roughly 81,000 clones, about nine tenths seen once. From germline, CDR1 is MNHEY and CDR2 SMNVEV (reference sequence). V was clipped by 4 bases and J by 5 bases; unmatched bases: 10. CDR3 size: 16 residues. This sample stems from a study of PD-1 blockade in classical Hodgkin lymphoma. Study in general: Patients were given intravenous nivolumab, 3 mg/kg, every 2 weeks.

The study's findings and limits: By C4D1, diversity of CD4+ TCRs had risen significantly, whereas that of CD8+ TCRs had not. Newly diagnosed patients reportedly had lower baseline TCR diversity than healthy donors. Partial responders and progressors had significantly lower baseline TCR diversity.

Exposure to brentuximab vedotin varied, and each patient had relapsed following autologous stem cell transplantation. The chain couples TRBV27 to TRBJ2-2; 7 nucleotides match TRBD2. This receptor was identified in a human donor with classical Hodgkin lymphoma. Sequenced here: peripheral blood mononuclear cells (PBMCs), sampled before the second cycle of nivolumab. The CDR3 sequence: CASSWGGSVKTGELFF. The CDR3 bases are TGTGCCAGCAGTTGGGGCGGGAGCGTGAAGACCGGGGAGCTGTTTTTT.